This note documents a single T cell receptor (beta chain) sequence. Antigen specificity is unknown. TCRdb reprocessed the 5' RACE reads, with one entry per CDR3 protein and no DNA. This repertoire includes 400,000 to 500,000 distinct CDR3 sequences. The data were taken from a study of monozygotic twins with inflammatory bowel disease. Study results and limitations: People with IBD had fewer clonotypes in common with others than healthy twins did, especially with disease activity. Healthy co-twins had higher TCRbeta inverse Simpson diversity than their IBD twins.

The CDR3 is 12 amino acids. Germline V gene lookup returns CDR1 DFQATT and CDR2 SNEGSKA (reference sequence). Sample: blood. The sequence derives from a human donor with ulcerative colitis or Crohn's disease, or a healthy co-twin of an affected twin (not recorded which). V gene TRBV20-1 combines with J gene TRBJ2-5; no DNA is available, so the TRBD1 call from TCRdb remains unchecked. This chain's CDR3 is CSGDGGQETQYF.